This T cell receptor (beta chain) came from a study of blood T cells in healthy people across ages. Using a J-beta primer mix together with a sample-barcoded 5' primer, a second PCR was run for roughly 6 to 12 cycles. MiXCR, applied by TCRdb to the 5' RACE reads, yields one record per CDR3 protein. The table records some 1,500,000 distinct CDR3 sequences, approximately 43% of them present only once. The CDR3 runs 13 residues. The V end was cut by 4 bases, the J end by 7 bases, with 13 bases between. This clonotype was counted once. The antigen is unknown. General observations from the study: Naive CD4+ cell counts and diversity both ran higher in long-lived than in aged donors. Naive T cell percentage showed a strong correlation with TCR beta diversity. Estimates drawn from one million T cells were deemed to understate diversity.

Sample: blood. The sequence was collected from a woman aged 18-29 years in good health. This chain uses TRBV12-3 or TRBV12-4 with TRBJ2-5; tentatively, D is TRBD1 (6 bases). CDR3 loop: CASSSDRFGTQYF. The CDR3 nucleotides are TGTGCCAGCAGTTCCGACAGGTTTGGGACCCAGTACTTC.